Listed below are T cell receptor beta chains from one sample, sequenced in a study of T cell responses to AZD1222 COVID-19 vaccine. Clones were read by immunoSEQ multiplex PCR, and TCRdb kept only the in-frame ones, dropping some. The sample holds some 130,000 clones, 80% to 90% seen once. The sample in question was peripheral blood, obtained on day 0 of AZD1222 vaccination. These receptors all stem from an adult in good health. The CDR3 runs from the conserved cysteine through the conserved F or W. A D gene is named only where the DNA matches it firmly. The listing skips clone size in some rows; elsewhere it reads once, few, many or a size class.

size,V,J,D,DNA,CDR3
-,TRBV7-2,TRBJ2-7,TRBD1,TGTGCCAGCAGCACGGAGACTGGACAGGGAGAAGAGCAGTACTTC,CASSTETGQGEEQYF
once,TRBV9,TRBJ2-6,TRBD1,TGTGCCAGCAGCGTCGGGTTCGGGACAGGGTCACGTAGGGGGGCCAACGTCCTGACTTTC,CASSVGFGTGSRRGANVLTF
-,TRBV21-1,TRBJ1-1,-,TGTGCCAGCAATAACAGGGGGCGAGGGACTGAAGCTTTCTTT,CASNNRGRGTEAFF
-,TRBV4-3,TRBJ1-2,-,TGCGCCAGCAGCCAAGAAGGGTATGGCTACACCTTC,CASSQEGYGYTF
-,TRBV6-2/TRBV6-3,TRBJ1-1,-,TGTGCCAGCAGTTACTCGTGGGGGGAGAGTACTGAAGCTTTCTTT,CASSYSWGESTEAFF
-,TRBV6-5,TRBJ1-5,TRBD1,TGTGCCAGTCATTCTCTCGGGACAGGGGTTCAGCCCCAGCATTTT,CASHSLGTGVQPQHF
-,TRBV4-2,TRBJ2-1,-,TGTGCCAGCAGCCCACCTAAGGGGAATGAGCAGTTCTTC,CASSPPKGNEQFF
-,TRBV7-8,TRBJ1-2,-,TGTGCCAGCAGCCCCCGGGACTTTTATGGCTACACCTTC,CASSPRDFYGYTF
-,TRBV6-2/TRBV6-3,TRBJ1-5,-,TGTGCCAGCAGCAATCCGGACAGATTCAATCAGCCCCAGCATTTT,CASSNPDRFNQPQHF
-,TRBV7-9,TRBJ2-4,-,TGTGCCAGCAGCCCCCCCGGGGAAGACATTCAGTACTTC,CASSPPGEDIQYF
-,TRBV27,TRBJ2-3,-,TGTGCCACCGGCGCGAAATGGGGAGATACGCAGTATTTT,CATGAKWGDTQYF
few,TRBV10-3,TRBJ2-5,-,TGTGCCATTTCCGGGGGAGAGACCCAGTACTTC,CAISGGETQYF
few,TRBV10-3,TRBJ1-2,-,TGTGCCATCAGAGATCCTAGTCAGGGTCGAGGCTACACCTTC,CAIRDPSQGRGYTF
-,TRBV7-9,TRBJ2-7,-,TGTGCCAGCAGCTATGGACATAACTCACCCTACGAGCAGTACTTC,CASSYGHNSPYEQYF
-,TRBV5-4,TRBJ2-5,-,TGTGCCAGCAGCTTCCCCGGCAGGGAGACCCAGTACTTC,CASSFPGRETQYF
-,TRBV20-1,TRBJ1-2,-,TGCAGTGCTAGTATAGCGAACTATGGCTACACCTTC,CSASIANYGYTF
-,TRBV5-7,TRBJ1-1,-,TGTGCCAGCACCACCGGGGCCAAGGACACTGAAGCTTTCTTT,CASTTGAKDTEAFF
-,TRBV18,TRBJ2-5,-,TGTGCCAGCTCACCACCGGGGCGAGGCCTGGGAGCGCTGGTCGTCAAAGAGACCCAGTACTTC,CASSPPGRGLGALVVKETQYF
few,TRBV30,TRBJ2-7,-,TGTGCCTGGAGCCTAGGGGGGGCATACGAGCAGTACTTC,CAWSLGGAYEQYF